Shown below are 15 T cell receptor beta chains from a single sample sequenced in a study of blood T cell repertoires in COVID-19. Clones were read by immunoSEQ multiplex PCR, and TCRdb kept only the in-frame ones, dropping some. Of 40,000 to 65,000 clones in the sample, around 83% are singletons; the top ten hold about an eighth. The specimen sequenced was peripheral blood. These receptors originate from a man in his 70s with active COVID-19.

This clone turned up a few times. The chain recombines TRBV12-5 with TRBJ1-5; D is ambiguous. The CDR3 spans 13 residues. V was shortened by 1 base and J by 5 bases, with 6 bases between the two germline ends. Germline CDR1 LGHNT, CDR2 FRNRAP. In DNA form, the CDR3 reads TGTGCTAGTGGTTTGGCCCAATATCAGCCCCAGCATTTT. Protein sequence: CASGLAQYQPQHF.

The chain carries TRBV19 and TRBJ2-5; TRBD1 is a possible D gene (5 bases). Germline CDR1 and CDR2: LNHDA and SQIVND (reference sequence). V dropped 10 bases and J dropped 4 bases, with 13 bases sitting between them. CDR3 length: 12 amino acids. CDR3: CATQGVGETQYF. The CDR3 DNA follows: TGTGCCACCCAGGGTGTAGGAGAGACCCAGTACTTC.

The genes are TRBV12-5 and TRBJ2-7, with 11 bases matching TRBD2. V was pared by 0 bases and J by 5 bases, with 3 bases of the junction left unmatched. CDR3 length equals 15 residues. Germline CDR1 reads LGHNT; CDR2 reads FRNRAP. Here the CDR3 reads CASGLVRTSGHEQYF. The DNA for the CDR3 is TGTGCTAGTGGTTTGGTTCGGACTAGCGGGCACGAGCAGTACTTC.

J is TRBJ1-5 and V is TRBV9, with D possibly TRBD1 on 6 matching bases. Trimming shortened V by 4 bases and J by 1 base, and 15 bases separated the two germline ends. CDR3 length equals 16 residues. Germline CDR1 SGDLS, CDR2 YYNGEE. The CDR3 DNA sequence: TGTGCCAGCAGCCCGGGGGGCCCAGCAAGCAATCAGCCCCAGCATTTT. It is translated as CASSPGGPASNQPQHF.

J is TRBJ2-1 and V is TRBV3-1 (or the pseudogene TRBV3-2), with D tentatively TRBD1 (5 bases). CDR1 and CDR2 from the germline V gene are LGHDT and YNNKEL (reference sequence). With 4 bases removed from V and 4 bases from J, the gap between germline ends came to 17 bases. CDR3 length equals 16 residues. CDR3 in amino acids: CASSRHGRGNYNEQFF. As DNA, the CDR3 is TGTGCCAGCAGCCGCCATGGAAGGGGAAATTACAATGAGCAGTTCTTC.

This clone showed up just a few times. Sequence at one end of the junction differs from germline and may be a read error. The gene calls are TRBV6-1 and TRBJ2-7; weak D call: TRBD1 (6 bases). The CDR3 spans 14 residues. Germline-derived CDR1 and CDR2 are MNHNS and SASEGT. The CDR3 spells CASSKAGTPYEQYF. The CDR3 DNA sequence: TGTGCCAGCAGTAAAGCCGGGACACCCTACGAGCAGTACTTC.

The genes are TRBV7-2 and TRBJ2-5; 11 bases line up with TRBD2. J gave up 9 bases and V 5 bases, and 11 bases lay outside the gene matches. The CDR3 is 15 residues long. Germline V CDR1 and CDR2: SGHTA, FQGNSA. The CDR3 bases are TGTGCCAGCAGCAGACTAGCGGGGTACGGGGAGTCCCAGTACTTC. It yields the protein CASSRLAGYGESQYF.

The rearrangement uses TRBV7-2 and TRBJ2-1; TRBD2 matches at 9 bases. CDR1 and CDR2 (germline): SGHTA, FQGNSA. The CDR3 extends over 15 amino acids. Trimming took 5 bases from V and 4 from J; bases not matched to a gene: 6. Here the CDR3 DNA reads TGTGCCAGCAGCATTAGCGGGGGCCCTTACAATGAGCAGTTCTTC. This gives the protein CASSISGGPYNEQFF.

The sample holds one count of this clone. The chain combines TRBV7-2 with TRBJ1-5; D possibly corresponds to TRBD1 (6 bases). V lost 1 base, J lost 7 bases, and 11 bases lay in between. Germline CDR1 is SGHTA and CDR2 is FQGNSA. The CDR3 is 14 amino acids. CDR3 DNA sequence: TGTGCCAGCAGCTTAGGAACCAGGGGACAGCCCCAGCATTTT. Translating gives CASSLGTRGQPQHF.

The sample holds one count of this clone. This chain connects TRBV4-3 to TRBJ1-2; D may be TRBD1 (6 bases). Germline-derived CDR1 and CDR2 are LGHNA and YSLEER. This CDR3 is built from 17 residues. The ends were cut back, 3 bases at V and 7 bases at J, with 24 bases in the middle. This chain's CDR3 is CASSQGVQGYGFGGYTF. The CDR3 DNA reads as TGCGCCAGCAGCCAGGGAGTACAGGGATATGGTTTCGGTGGCTACACCTTC.

The chain links TRBV3-1 (or the pseudogene TRBV3-2) to TRBJ2-3; the D gene is possibly TRBD2 (6 bases). This CDR3 comprises 15 residues. Trimming took 4 bases from V and 1 from J, leaving 12 bases between them. CDR1 and CDR2 from the germline V gene are LGHDT and YNNKEL (reference sequence). CDR3 in DNA: TGTGCCAGCAGCCGGGGACTCTGGGGCACAGATACGCAGTATTTT. Translating it yields CASSRGLWGTDTQYF.

This clone was recorded only once. The chain couples TRBV18 to TRBJ1-5; 7 bases fit TRBD1. The CDR3 spans 15 residues. V lost 4 bases to trimming and J lost 0 bases; unmatched junction nucleotides: 3. CDR1 KGHSH and CDR2 LQKENI come from the germline V gene. The CDR3 is CASSQGALSNQPQHF. DNA of the CDR3: TGTGCCAGCTCACAGGGGGCCCTTAGCAATCAGCCCCAGCATTTT.

The chain has TRBV2 and TRBJ1-4; D remains unclear. The length of the CDR3 is 12 residues. The germline V and J ends were trimmed by 2 bases and 13 bases, with 11 bases remaining between them. CDR1 is SNHLY, CDR2 FYNNEI, per germline. The DNA of the CDR3 is TGTGCCAGCAGTGAATTGGTTGCGCGACTGTTTTTT. This gives the protein CASSELVARLFF.

The chain uses TRBV7-2 and TRBJ1-6; unclear D gene. Deletions cut 4 bases from V and 10 bases from J, with 11 bases between. The CDR3 has 13 amino acids. Germline V gene data show CDR1 as SGHTA and CDR2 as FQGNSA. The CDR3 nucleotides read TGTGCCAGCAGCTCTCACCGGGAATCACCCCTCCACTTT. The encoded protein is CASSSHRESPLHF. The variable domain in full, with the rest retrieved from reference TRBV7-2 and TRBJ1-6, is GAGVSQSPSNKVTEKGKDVELRCDPISGHTALYWYRQSLGQGLEFLIYFQGNSAPDKSGLPSDRFSAERTGGSVSTLTIQRTQQEDSAVYLCASSSHRESPLHFGNGTRLTVT.

The chain combines TRBV3-1 (or the pseudogene TRBV3-2) with TRBJ2-1, with 9 positions matching TRBD2. The CDR3 is 16 residues long. With V trimmed by 4 bases and J by 1 base, 5 bases remained unmatched. CDR1 LGHDT and CDR2 YNNKEL come from the germline V gene (reference sequence). DNA for the CDR3: TGTGCCAGCAGCCGGGTCAGCGGGGGGTCCTACAATGAGCAGTTCTTC. This sequence encodes CASSRVSGGSYNEQFF.